Listed below are T cell receptor beta chains from one sample, sequenced in a study of chemoradiotherapy in HPV16-positive cancers. Libraries were prepared by immunoSEQ multiplex PCR; TCRdb keeps only in-frame clonotypes and omits some of them. This table holds about 6,500 clones, about nine tenths found once. Sequenced material: blood, taken from a patient who underwent chemoradiotherapy. These receptors were obtained from a human donor with HPV-associated anogenital cancer. The CDR3 runs from the conserved cysteine through the conserved F or W. The D gene is left open where the match is weak. The size entry is marked missing in some rows and otherwise reads once, few, many or a size class.

>TRBJ1-1|NA|TRBV5-4|NA
TGTGCCAGCAGCTCACAGCTTTCAGAGGGCACTGAAGCTTTCTTT
CASSSQLSEGTEAFF
>TRBJ1-4|NA|TRBV5-1|NA
TGCGCCAGCAGCTCCCGTCCTGGACGCGATGAAAAACTGTTTTTT
CASSSRPGRDEKLFF
>TRBJ2-7|TRBD1|TRBV27|few
TGTGCCAGCAGTTCCCAATCCGGGACAGGGCCCAACGAGCAGTACTTC
CASSSQSGTGPNEQYF
>TRBJ1-1|NA|TRBV4-3|NA
TGCGCCAGCAGCCCCAATGCCCAGGGAAACACTGAAGCTTTCTTT
CASSPNAQGNTEAFF
>TRBJ2-2|TRBD2|TRBV28|once
TGTGCCAGCAGTTTAGTCGGGAGGGGGAACGGGGAGCTGTTTTTT
CASSLVGRGNGELFF
>TRBJ1-5|TRBD1|TRBV19|NA
TGTGCCAGTAGTATAGTTCAGACAGGGGGCCGTAAGCAGCCCCAGCATTTT
CASSIVQTGGRKQPQHF
>TRBJ2-5|TRBD2|TRBV7-2|NA
TGTGCCAGCAGCACAAGGACTAGCGGGACTACAGAGACCCAGTACTTC
CASSTRTSGTTETQYF
>TRBJ1-2|NA|TRBV18|NA
TGTGCCAGCTCACCCCCGGGGAGGGCCATAACTGGCTACACCTTC
CASSPPGRAITGYTF
>TRBJ2-1|NA|TRBV5-4|NA
TGTGCCAGCAGCCCCGGCTACAATGAGCAGTTCTTC
CASSPGYNEQFF
>TRBJ2-5|TRBD1|TRBV11-2|NA
TGTGCCAGCAGCTCCCGGGACAGGGTAATCGAGACCCAGTACTTC
CASSSRDRVIETQYF
>TRBJ2-7|NA|TRBV27|NA
TGTGCCAGCAGTTTTGTAGGGGGCTACGAGCAGTACTTC
CASSFVGGYEQYF
>TRBJ2-1|NA|TRBV14|NA
TGTGCCAGCAGCCAAGACGCGGGCTCCTACAATGAGCAGTTCTTC
CASSQDAGSYNEQFF
>TRBJ2-1|TRBD1|TRBV7-8|NA
TGTGCCAGCAGCGGATACAGGGGGCTAGGAAATGAGCAGTTCTTC
CASSGYRGLGNEQFF
>TRBJ2-7|TRBD1|TRBV14|NA
TGTGCCAGCAGCCAAGCGGACAGGGGGCCTGACGAGCAGTACTTC
CASSQADRGPDEQYF
>TRBJ1-4|NA|TRBV4-3|NA
TGCGCCAGCAGCCAAGATCTCCCTCTCACCGTGGACGGGGATGCAACTAATGAAAAACTGTTTTTT
CASSQDLPLTVDGDATNEKLFF
>TRBJ1-4|NA|TRBV29-1|NA
TGCAGCGTTGCCCAGAATAATGAAAAACTGTTTTTT
CSVAQNNEKLFF
>TRBJ1-6|NA|TRBV5-6|NA
TGTGCCAGCCTGGCGGGGCGGGGGCCCGCCTCCTATAATTCACCCCTCCACTTT
CASLAGRGPASYNSPLHF
>TRBJ1-1|TRBD1|TRBV9|NA
TGTGCCAGCAGCCCTAAGGACAGGGCTAACGTGGAAGCTTTCTTT
CASSPKDRANVEAFF
>TRBJ2-1|NA|TRBV19|NA
TGTGCCAGTAGTTCCCCCGAAAGAGGTGAGCAGTTCTTC
CASSSPERGEQFF
>TRBJ2-3|TRBD1|TRBV7-9|NA
TGTGCCAGCAGCTTAGTTAGGGGGCCCGCAGATACGCAGTATTTT
CASSLVRGPADTQYF
>TRBJ2-2|TRBD1|TRBV12-5|once
TGTGCTAGTGGTTTAGGACAGGCGAACACCGGGGAGCTGTTTTTT
CASGLGQANTGELFF
>TRBJ2-3|NA|TRBV2|NA
TGTGCCAGCAGTGAAGTCCGGACTCAAGAAGGTAGCACAGATACGCAGTATTTT
CASSEVRTQEGSTDTQYF
>TRBJ1-1|NA|TRBV9|NA
TGTGCCAGCAGCCCCACGGACATAAGTCTTCGGGCTTTCTTT
CASSPTDISLRAFF
>TRBJ2-3|TRBD2|TRBV7-6|NA
TGTGCCAGCAGCTTAGGCATGGGACTAGCGGGAGGGAGCACAGATACGCAGTATTTT
CASSLGMGLAGGSTDTQYF
>TRBJ1-2|NA|TRBV4-3|once
TGCGCCAGCAGCCAAGCGGCGAGTCGAGGCTACACCTTC
CASSQAASRGYTF
>TRBJ1-4|NA|TRBV6-1|NA
TGTGCCAGCAGTCTAAAGTTTGCAACTAATGAAAAACTGTTTTTT
CASSLKFATNEKLFF
>TRBJ2-5|NA|TRBV7-2|NA
TGTGCCAGCAGCTTATTCCCAAGGGGATTAGAGACCCAGTACTTC
CASSLFPRGLETQYF
>TRBJ1-5|NA|TRBV11-1|NA
TGTGCCAGCAGCTCGCCTGGCACAGACAGCAATCAGCCCCAGCATTTT
CASSSPGTDSNQPQHF
>TRBJ2-1|TRBD2|TRBV7-2|NA
TGTGCCAGCAGCTTAGAAGGGACTAGCGGGAGGTACTACAATGAGCAGTTCTTC
CASSLEGTSGRYYNEQFF
>TRBJ2-1|TRBD2|TRBV7-2|once
TGTGCCAGCAGCTTAGACAGCGGGGGGTTCTACAATGAGCAGTTCTTC
CASSLDSGGFYNEQFF
>TRBJ2-1|NA|TRBV9|NA
TGTGCCAGCAGCGTGCGACTAGTGGGTGAGCAGTTCTTC
CASSVRLVGEQFF
>TRBJ2-2|NA|TRBV18|once
TGTGCCAGCTCACTCGACCAGCCCGAAACCGGGGAGCTGTTTTTT
CASSLDQPETGELFF
>TRBJ1-5|NA|TRBV7-2|NA
TGTGCCAGCAGCCCAAGTGGGGGAAATCAGCCCCAGCATTTT
CASSPSGGNQPQHF
>TRBJ2-5|TRBD2|TRBV7-2|NA
TGTGCCAGCAGCTTGAGCGGGGGGGAGACCCAGTACTTC
CASSLSGGETQYF
>TRBJ2-2|NA|TRBV6-5|NA
TGTGCCAGCAGGGAGGCATTAGTAAACGGGGAGCTGTTTTTT
CASREALVNGELFF
>TRBJ2-3|NA|TRBV5-1|NA
TGCGCCAGCAGCTTGTGGCCGGGGTCAGATACGCAGTATTTT
CASSLWPGSDTQYF
>TRBJ1-5|TRBD1|TRBV7-2|once
TGTGCCAGCAGCTCGACAGGGGGTCGGAATCAGCCCCAGCATTTT
CASSSTGGRNQPQHF